This TCR beta chain was sequenced in a study of T cell changes during pregnancy in multiple sclerosis. The data were produced by immunoSEQ multiplex PCR, yet TCRdb's version contains in-frame clones alone and is incomplete. The sample includes 45,000 to 60,000 clones, approximately 92% seen only once; the top ten take 1.2%. This sequence originates from a female donor in good health, enrolled as a control in a pregnancy study. Sequenced material: peripheral blood, taken after pregnancy.

The CDR3 loop reads CASSGRQSNEKLFF. DNA for the CDR3: TGTGCCAGCAGTGGGCGGCAGTCTAATGAAAAACTGTTTTTT. This rearrangement joins TRBV2 to TRBJ1-4; the D is unclear. The germline gives CDR1 SNHLY, CDR2 FYNNEI. The CDR3 spans 14 residues. The ends were cut back, 4 bases at V and 3 bases at J, with 9 bases in the middle.